This T cell receptor beta chain comes out of a study of T cells in Graves' hyperthyroidism and ophthalmopathy. Amplified TCR beta CDR3 regions derived from RNA transcripts. The TCR CDR3 was amplified in a first-round RT-PCR using the HTBI primer set. MiXCR, applied by TCRdb to the multiplex PCR reads, yields one record per CDR3 protein. The repertoire holds roughly 700,000 distinct CDR3 sequences, roughly 17% seen once, with roughly a sixth in the top ten. The study, taken as a whole, reports: Ophthalmopathy was told apart from stable hyperthyroidism by a 13 V-J model.

There are many counts of this clonotype. The target antigen is unknown. This CDR3 contains 14 residues. V lost 3 bases to trimming and J lost 5 bases, with 10 bases between them. Germline CDR1 SNHLY, CDR2 FYNNEI. Input material: blood. This TCR derives from a man aged 45-65 years with Graves' hyperthyroidism. The chain links TRBV2 to TRBJ2-2; either TRBD1 or TRBD2 may supply D (5 bases each). The CDR3 loop reads CASSDTGQTGELFF. The CDR3 DNA follows: TGTGCCAGCAGTGATACGGGGCAAACCGGGGAGCTGTTTTTT.